This T cell receptor (beta chain) was found in a study of OX40 agonist ivuxolimab in advanced cancers. Looking at the study overall: The mean age was 60 years, ranging from about 20 to 90, with approximately 85% of participants male. Eligibility rules accepted prior anti-PD-1, anti-PD-L1 or anti-CTLA-4 therapy, and 40% had some. Three patients got partial responses; one had hepatocellular carcinoma and two had cutaneous melanoma.

Germline-derived CDR1 and CDR2 are SQVTM and ANQGSEA. The CDR3 consists of 12 residues. Trimming stripped 6 bases from V and 8 bases from J, with 14 bases between. Data came from immunoSEQ multiplex PCR; TCRdb stores just in-frame clones and leaves some out. The table includes about 38,000 clones, 70% to 80% detected once. Findings and limits, study-wide: Among T cells, CD8+ cells averaged more expanded clones than CD4+ cells.

With respect to this clone: Its matching antigen is unknown.

This receptor was taken from an adult with an advanced solid tumor such as melanoma, head and neck, liver or kidney cancer. The material sequenced was CD4+ or CD8+ T cells sorted from blood, taken in a trial of the OX40 agonist ivuxolimab. The V gene is TRBV29-1, the J gene TRBJ1-5; no clear D gene. The DNA for the CDR3 is TGCAGCGTGTCAAAGCCCGGGGAGCCCCAGCATTTT. Its protein is CSVSKPGEPQHF.